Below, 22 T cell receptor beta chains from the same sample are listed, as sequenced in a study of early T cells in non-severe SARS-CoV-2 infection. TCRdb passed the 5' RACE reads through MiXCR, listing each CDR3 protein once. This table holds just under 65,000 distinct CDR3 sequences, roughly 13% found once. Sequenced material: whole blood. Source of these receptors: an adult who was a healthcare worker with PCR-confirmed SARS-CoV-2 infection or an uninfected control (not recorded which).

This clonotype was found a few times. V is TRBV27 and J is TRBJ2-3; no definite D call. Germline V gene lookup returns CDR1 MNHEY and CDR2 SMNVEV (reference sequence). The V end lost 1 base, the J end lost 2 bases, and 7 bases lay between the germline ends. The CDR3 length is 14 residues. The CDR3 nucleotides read TGTGCCAGCAGTTTATTTTTGGTCACAGATACGCAGTATTTT. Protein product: CASSLFLVTDTQYF.

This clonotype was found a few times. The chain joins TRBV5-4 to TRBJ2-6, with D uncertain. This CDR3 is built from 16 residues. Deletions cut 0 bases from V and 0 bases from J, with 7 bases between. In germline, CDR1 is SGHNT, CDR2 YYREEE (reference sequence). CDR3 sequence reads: CASSLGLASGANVLTF. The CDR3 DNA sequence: TGTGCCAGCAGCTTGGGTCTCGCCTCTGGGGCCAACGTCCTGACTTTC.

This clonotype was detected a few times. CDR3 nucleotides: TGTGCCAGCAGCCCTCTCCGACTTTGGAGCACAGATACGCAGTATTTT. Translating gives CASSPLRLWSTDTQYF. The chain carries TRBV11-2 and TRBJ2-3; no firm D call. The CDR3 loop spans 16 amino acids. The germline V and J ends were trimmed by 5 bases and 0 bases, with 15 bases remaining between them. The germline CDR1 and CDR2 sequences are SGHAT and FQNNGV.

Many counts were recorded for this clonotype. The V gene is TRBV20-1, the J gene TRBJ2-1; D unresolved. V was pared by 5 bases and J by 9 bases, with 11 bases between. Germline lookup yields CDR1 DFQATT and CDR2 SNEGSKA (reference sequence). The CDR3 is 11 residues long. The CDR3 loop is CSAPLSLEQFF. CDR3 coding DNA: TGCAGTGCTCCCCTGAGCCTTGAGCAGTTCTTC.

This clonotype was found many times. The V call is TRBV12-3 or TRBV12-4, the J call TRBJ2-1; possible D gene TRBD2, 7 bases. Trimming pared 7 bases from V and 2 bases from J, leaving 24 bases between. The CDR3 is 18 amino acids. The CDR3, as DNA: TGTGCCAGCAATCCAGAGCGGGGACAAAATGGGGCCTACAATGAGCAGTTCTTC. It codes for CASNPERGQNGAYNEQFF.

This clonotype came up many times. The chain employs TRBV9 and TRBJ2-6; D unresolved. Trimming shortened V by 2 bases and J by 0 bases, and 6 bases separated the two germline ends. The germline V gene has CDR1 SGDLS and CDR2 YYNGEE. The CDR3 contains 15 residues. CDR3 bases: TGTGCCAGCAGCGTTGGGGTCTCTGGGGCCAACGTCCTGACTTTC. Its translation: CASSVGVSGANVLTF. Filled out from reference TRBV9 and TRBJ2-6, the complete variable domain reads DSGVTQTPKHLITATGQRVTLRCSPRSGDLSVYWYQQSLDQGLQFLIQYYNGEERAKGNILERFSAQQFPDLHSELNLSSLELGDSALYFCASSVGVSGANVLTFGAGSRLTVL.

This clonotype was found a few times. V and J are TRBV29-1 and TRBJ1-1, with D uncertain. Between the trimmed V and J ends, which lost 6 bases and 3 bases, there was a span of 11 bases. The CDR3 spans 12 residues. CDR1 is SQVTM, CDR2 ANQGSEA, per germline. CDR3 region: CSVTSGYTEAFF. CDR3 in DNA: TGCAGCGTCACGTCGGGGTACACTGAAGCTTTCTTT.

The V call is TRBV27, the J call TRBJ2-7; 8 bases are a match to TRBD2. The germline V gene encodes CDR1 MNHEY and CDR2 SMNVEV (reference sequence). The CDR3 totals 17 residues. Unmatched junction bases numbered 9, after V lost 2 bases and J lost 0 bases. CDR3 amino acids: CASSLGGGLPSSYEQYF. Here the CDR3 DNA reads TGTGCCAGCAGTTTAGGCGGGGGGCTTCCCAGCTCCTACGAGCAGTACTTC.

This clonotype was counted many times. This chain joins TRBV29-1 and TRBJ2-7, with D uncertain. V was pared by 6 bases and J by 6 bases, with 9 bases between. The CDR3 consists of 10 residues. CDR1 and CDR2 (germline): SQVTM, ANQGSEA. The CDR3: CSVAGPEQYF. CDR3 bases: TGCAGCGTCGCTGGGCCCGAGCAGTACTTC.

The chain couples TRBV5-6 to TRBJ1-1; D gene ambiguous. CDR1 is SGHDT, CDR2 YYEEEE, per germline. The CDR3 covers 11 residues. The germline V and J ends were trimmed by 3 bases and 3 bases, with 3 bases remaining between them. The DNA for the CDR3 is TGTGCCAGCAGCTCGGACACTGAAGCTTTCTTT. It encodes CASSSDTEAFF. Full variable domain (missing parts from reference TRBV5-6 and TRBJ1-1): DAGVTQSPTHLIKTRGQQVTLRCSPKSGHDTVSWYQQALGQGPQFIFQYYEEEERQRGNFPDRFSGHQFPNYSSELNVNALLLGDSALYLCASSSDTEAFFGQGTRLTVV.

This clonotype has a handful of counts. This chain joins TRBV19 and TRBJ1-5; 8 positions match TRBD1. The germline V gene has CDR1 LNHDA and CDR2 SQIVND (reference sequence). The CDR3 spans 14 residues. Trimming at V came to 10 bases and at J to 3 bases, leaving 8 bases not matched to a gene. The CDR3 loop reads CATQKDRDNQPQHF. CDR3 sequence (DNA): TGTGCCACTCAAAAGGACAGGGACAATCAGCCCCAGCATTTT.

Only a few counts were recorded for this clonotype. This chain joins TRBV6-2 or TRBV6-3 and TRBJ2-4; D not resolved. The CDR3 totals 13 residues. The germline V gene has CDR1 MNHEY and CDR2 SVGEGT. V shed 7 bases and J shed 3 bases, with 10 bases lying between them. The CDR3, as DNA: TGTGCCAGCACCCCGACTGACAAAAACATTCAGTACTTC. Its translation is CASTPTDKNIQYF.

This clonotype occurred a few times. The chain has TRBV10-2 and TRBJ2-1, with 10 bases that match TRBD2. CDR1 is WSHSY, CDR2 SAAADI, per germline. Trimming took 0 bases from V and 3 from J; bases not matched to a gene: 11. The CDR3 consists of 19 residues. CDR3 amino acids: CASSESWRSGGANYNEQFF. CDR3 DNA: TGCGCCAGCAGTGAGTCTTGGAGGAGCGGGGGGGCCAACTACAATGAGCAGTTCTTC.

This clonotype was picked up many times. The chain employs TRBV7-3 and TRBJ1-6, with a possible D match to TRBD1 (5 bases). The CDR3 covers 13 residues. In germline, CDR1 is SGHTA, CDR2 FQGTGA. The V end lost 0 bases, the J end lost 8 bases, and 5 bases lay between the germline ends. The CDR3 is CASSLTGDSPLHF. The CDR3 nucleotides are TGTGCCAGCAGCTTAACAGGGGATTCACCCCTCCACTTT.

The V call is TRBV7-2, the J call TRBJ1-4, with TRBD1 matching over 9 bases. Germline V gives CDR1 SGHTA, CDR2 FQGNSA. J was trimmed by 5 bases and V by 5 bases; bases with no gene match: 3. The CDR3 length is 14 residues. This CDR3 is CASSVQGANEKLFF. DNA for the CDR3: TGTGCCAGCAGCGTACAGGGGGCGAATGAAAAACTGTTTTTT.

The CDR3, as DNA: TGTGCCATCAGGCTGGGACAGGGGAACACTGAAGCTTTCTTT. Amino acid sequence: CAIRLGQGNTEAFF. This rearrangement joins TRBV10-3 to TRBJ1-1, with 9 nucleotides matching TRBD1. The CDR3 sequence is 14 residues long. Germline CDR1 ENHRY, CDR2 SYGVKD. Germline trimming cut 6 bases from V and 1 base from J; bases unmatched to any gene: 3.

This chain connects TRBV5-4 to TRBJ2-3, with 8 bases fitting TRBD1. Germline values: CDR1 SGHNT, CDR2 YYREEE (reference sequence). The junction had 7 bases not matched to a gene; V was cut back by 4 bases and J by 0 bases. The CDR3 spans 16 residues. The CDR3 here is CASSAGQGRSTDTQYF. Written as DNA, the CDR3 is TGTGCCAGCAGCGCCGGACAGGGCCGAAGCACAGATACGCAGTATTTT.

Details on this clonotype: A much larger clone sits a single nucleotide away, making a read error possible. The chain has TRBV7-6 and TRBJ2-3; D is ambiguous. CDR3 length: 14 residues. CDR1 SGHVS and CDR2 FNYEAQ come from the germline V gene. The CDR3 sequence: CVSSSAWGTDTQYF. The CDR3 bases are TGTGTCAGCAGCTCCGCCTGGGGCACAGATACGCAGTATTTT.

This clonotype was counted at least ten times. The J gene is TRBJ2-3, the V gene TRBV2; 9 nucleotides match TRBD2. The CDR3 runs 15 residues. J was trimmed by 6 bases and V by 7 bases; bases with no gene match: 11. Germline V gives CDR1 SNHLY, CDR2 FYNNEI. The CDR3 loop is CASTRAGLARDTQYF. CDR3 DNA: TGTGCCAGCACCCGCGCCGGACTAGCGAGGGATACGCAGTATTTT.

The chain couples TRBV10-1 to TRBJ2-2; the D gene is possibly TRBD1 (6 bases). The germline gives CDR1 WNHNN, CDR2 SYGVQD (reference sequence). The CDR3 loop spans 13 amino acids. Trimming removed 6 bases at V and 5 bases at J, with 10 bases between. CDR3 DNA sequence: TGCGCCAGCAGGCCTCAGGGGACCGGGGAGCTGTTTTTT. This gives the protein CASRPQGTGELFF.

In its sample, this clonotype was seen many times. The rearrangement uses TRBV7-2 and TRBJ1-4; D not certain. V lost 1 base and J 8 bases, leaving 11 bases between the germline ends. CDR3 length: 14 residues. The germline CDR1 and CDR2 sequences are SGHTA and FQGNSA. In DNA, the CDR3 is TGTGCCAGCAGCTTAGTCTGGCAGAACGAAAAACTGTTTTTT. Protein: CASSLVWQNEKLFF.

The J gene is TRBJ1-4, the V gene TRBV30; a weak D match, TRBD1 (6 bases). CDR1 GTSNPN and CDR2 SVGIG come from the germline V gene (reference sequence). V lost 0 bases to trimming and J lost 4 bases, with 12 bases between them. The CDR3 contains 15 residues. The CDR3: CAWSVQGSLNEKLFF. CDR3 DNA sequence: TGTGCCTGGAGTGTACAGGGCAGCCTTAATGAAAAACTGTTTTTT.